The present entry profiles one TCR beta chain with its context. With V trimmed by 3 bases and J by 7 bases, 9 bases remained unmatched. Germline CDR1 SEHNR, CDR2 FQNEAQ (reference sequence). The CDR3 is 16 residues long. The data derive from a study of blood T cell repertoires in COVID-19. The overall study: The United States, Italy and Spain were the sources of the acute and convalescent COVID-19 samples. Sample material is recorded as cDNA or gDNA derived from T cells, B-cell-depleted T cells, or PBMCs.

In the original workflow: Estimation of nucleated cell counts relied on the amplification of reference gene primers. The assay was immunoSEQ multiplex PCR, and TCRdb's table has in-frame clones only and misses some. Clone size and the V and J calls come from that table; the DNA yielded D and trimming. The table includes around 300,000 clones, around 86% detected once. The sequencing sample was made of peripheral blood. The TCR comes from a human donor in a cohort sampled during active COVID-19. The chain couples TRBV7-9 to TRBJ2-2, with 9 nucleotides matching TRBD2. The CDR3, as DNA: TGTGCCAGCAGCTTTCTAGCGGGAAGCTTCCTCGGGGAGCTGTTTTTT. Protein: CASSFLAGSFLGELFF. The complete variable domain, with remaining parts taken from reference TRBV7-9 and TRBJ2-2, reads DTGVSQNPRHKITKRGQNVTFRCDPISEHNRLYWYRQTLGQGPEFLTYFQNEAQLEKSRLLSDRFSAERPKGSFSTLEIQRTEQGDSAMYLCASSFLAGSFLGELFFGEGSRLTVL.